Below, 3 T cell receptor beta chains from the same sample are listed, as sequenced in a study of cytomegalovirus exposure and HLA in healthy donors. PCR primers comprised 60 Vbeta and 13 Jbeta primers. Repertoires were generated with immunoSEQ multiplex PCR, while TCRdb's copy carries only in-frame clones and drops some. Its table records tens of thousands of clones. The sequenced sample consisted of PBMCs. The receptors originated from a male donor in good health and CMV-seronegative.

The V call is TRBV7-2, the J call TRBJ1-1; D uncertain. The CDR3 runs to 13 residues. The germline V gene encodes CDR1 SGHTA and CDR2 FQGNSA. Trimming took 2 bases from V and 4 from J, leaving 8 bases between them. CDR3 bases: TGTGCCAGCAGCTTATCGGGGTCCACTGAAGCTTTCTTT. Translating it yields CASSLSGSTEAFF. Complete variable domain (other parts from reference TRBV7-2 and TRBJ1-1): GAGVSQSPSNKVTEKGKDVELRCDPISGHTALYWYRQSLGQGLEFLIYFQGNSAPDKSGLPSDRFSAERTGGSVSTLTIQRTQQEDSAVYLCASSLSGSTEAFFGQGTRLTVV.

V usage is TRBV7-2 and J usage is TRBJ2-1, with 7 bases lining up with TRBD2. V was pared by 4 bases and J by 1 base, with 4 bases of the junction left unmatched. CDR1 is SGHTA, CDR2 FQGNSA, per germline. The CDR3 extends over 15 amino acids. CDR3 sequence reads: CASSSRDYSYNEQFF. The CDR3 DNA sequence: TGTGCCAGCAGCTCACGGGACTATTCCTACAATGAGCAGTTCTTC. The whole variable domain, filled in from reference TRBV7-2 and TRBJ2-1, reads GAGVSQSPSNKVTEKGKDVELRCDPISGHTALYWYRQSLGQGLEFLIYFQGNSAPDKSGLPSDRFSAERTGGSVSTLTIQRTQQEDSAVYLCASSSRDYSYNEQFFGPGTRLTVL.

This chain connects TRBV11-2 to TRBJ2-7; the match to TRBD2 covers 8 bases. The CDR3 covers 14 residues. Germline-derived CDR1 and CDR2 are SGHAT and FQNNGV. V lost 0 bases, J lost 5 bases, and 3 bases stayed unmatched. CDR3 sequence (DNA): TGTGCCAGCAGCTTAGACGGGAGGGCCAACGAGCAGTACTTC. As protein: CASSLDGRANEQYF. The variable domain in full, with the rest retrieved from reference TRBV11-2 and TRBJ2-7, is EAGVAQSPRYKIIEKRQSVAFWCNPISGHATLYWYQQILGQGPKLLIQFQNNGVVDDSQLPKDRFSAERLKGVDSTLKIQPAKLEDSAVYLCASSLDGRANEQYFGPGTRLTVT.